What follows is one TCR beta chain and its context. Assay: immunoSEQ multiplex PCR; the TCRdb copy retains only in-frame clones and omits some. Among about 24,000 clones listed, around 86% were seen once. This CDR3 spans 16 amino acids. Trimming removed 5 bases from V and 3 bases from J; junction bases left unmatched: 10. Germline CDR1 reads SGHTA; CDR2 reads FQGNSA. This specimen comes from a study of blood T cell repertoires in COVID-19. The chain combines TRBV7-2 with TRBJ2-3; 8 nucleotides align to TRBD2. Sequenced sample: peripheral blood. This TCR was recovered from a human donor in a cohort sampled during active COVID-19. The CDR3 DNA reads TGTGCCAGCAGCCCCCTCGCGGGGGGCGGAACAGATACGCAGTATTTT. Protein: CASSPLAGGGTDTQYF.